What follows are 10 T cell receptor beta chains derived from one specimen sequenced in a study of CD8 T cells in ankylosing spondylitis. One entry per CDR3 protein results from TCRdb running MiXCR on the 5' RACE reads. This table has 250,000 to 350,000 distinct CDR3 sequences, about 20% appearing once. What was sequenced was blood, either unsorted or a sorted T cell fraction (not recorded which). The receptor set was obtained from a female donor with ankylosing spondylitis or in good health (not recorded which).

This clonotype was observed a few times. CDR3 residues: CASRCCGHEQYF. CDR3 nucleotide sequence: TGCGCCAGCAGGTGCTGTGGCCACGAGCAGTACTTC. This rearrangement joins TRBV23-1 to TRBJ2-7; unclear D gene. TRBV23-1 is filed as an ORF, its function uncertain. Trimming cost V 6 bases and J 5 bases, with 11 bases left between them. The CDR3 covers 12 residues.

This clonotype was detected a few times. The CDR3 DNA reads as TGCAGCGTTGCATACTCGCAGTTGAGCACAGATACGCAGTATTTT. Protein product: CSVAYSQLSTDTQYF. The chain employs TRBV29-1 and TRBJ2-3; D remains unclear. The CDR3 loop spans 15 amino acids. Germline V gene lookup returns CDR1 SQVTM and CDR2 ANQGSEA. V shed 4 bases and J shed 0 bases, with 14 bases lying between them.

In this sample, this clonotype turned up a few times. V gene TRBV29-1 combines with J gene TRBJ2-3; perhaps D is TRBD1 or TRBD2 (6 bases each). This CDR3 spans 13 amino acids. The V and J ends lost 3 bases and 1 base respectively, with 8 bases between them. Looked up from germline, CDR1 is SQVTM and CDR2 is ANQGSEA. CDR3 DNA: TGCAGCGTTGAGGGGGGCGGCACAGATACGCAGTATTTT. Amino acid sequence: CSVEGGGTDTQYF.

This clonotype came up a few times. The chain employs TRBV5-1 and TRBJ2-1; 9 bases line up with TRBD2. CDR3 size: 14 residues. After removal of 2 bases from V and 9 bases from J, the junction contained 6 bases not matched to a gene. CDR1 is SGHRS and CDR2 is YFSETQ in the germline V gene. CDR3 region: CASSFWREGGEQFF. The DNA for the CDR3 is TGCGCCAGCAGCTTTTGGCGGGAGGGCGGTGAGCAGTTCTTC. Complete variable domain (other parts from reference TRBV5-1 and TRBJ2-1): KAGVTQTPRYLIKTRGQQVTLSCSPISGHRSVSWYQQTPGQGLQFLFEYFSETQRNKGNFPGRFSGRQFSNSRSEMNVSTLELGDSALYLCASSFWREGGEQFFGPGTRLTVL.

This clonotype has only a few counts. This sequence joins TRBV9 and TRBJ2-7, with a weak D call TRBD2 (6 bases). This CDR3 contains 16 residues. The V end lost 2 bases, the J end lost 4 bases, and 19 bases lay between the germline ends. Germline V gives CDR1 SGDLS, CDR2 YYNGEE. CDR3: CASSVSLRGPPYEQYF. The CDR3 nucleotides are TGTGCCAGCAGCGTGAGCTTGCGGGGACCCCCTTACGAGCAGTACTTC.

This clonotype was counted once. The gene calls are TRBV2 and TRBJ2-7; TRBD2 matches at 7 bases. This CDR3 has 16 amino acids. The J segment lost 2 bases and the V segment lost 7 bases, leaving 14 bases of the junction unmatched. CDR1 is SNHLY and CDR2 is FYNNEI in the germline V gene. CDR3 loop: CASNPARGSITYEQYF. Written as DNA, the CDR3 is TGTGCCAGCAATCCCGCTCGCGGGAGTATCACCTACGAGCAGTACTTC.

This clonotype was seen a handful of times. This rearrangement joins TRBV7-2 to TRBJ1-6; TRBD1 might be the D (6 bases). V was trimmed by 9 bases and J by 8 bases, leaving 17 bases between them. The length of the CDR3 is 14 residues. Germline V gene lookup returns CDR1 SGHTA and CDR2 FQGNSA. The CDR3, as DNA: TGTGCCAGTTCCTTACAGGGACTAGATTCACCCCTCCACTTT. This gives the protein CASSLQGLDSPLHF.

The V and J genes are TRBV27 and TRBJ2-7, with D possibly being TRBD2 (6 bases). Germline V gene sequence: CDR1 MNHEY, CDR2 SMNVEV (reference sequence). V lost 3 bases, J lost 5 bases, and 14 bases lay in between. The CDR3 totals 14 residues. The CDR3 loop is CASSLRRREDEQYF. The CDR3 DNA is TGTGCCAGCAGTTTGCGGCGGCGGGAAGACGAGCAGTACTTC.

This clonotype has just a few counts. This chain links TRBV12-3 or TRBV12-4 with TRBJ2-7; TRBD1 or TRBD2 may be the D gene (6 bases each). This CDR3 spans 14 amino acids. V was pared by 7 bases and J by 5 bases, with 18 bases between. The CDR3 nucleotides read TGTGCCAGCAATATCCTGGGGGGCCTGAACGAGCAGTACTTC. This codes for CASNILGGLNEQYF.

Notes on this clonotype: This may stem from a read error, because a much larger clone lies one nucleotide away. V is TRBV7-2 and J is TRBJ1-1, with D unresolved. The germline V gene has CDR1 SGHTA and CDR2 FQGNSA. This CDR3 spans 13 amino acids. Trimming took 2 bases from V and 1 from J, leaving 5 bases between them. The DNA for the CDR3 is TGTGCCAGCAGCTTATGGGCGAACACTGAAGCTTTCTTT. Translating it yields CASSLWANTEAFF. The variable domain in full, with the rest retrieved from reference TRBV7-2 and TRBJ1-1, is GAGVSQSPSNKVTEKGKDVELRCDPISGHTALYWYRQSLGQGLEFLIYFQGNSAPDKSGLPSDRFSAERTGGSVSTLTIQRTQQEDSAVYLCASSLWANTEAFFGQGTRLTVV.